The rows below give T cell receptor beta chains drawn from one sample of a study of cytomegalovirus exposure and HLA in healthy donors. The table came from immunoSEQ multiplex PCR; TCRdb's copy has only in-frame clones and leaves some out. Among 150,000 to 200,000 clones, around 83% were seen once, and the ten largest hold about 2.5%. Sequencing used PBMCs. Receptor source: a man aged 25 to 45 in good health and CMV-seropositive. The CDR3 runs from the conserved cysteine through the conserved F or W. D genes are given only for firm matches. Rows may omit the clone size; those that give it use once, few, many or a size class.

V gene: TRBV7-8
D gene: .
clone size: .
CDR3 length: 12
J gene: TRBJ2-7
CDR3 DNA: TGTGCCAGCAGCTCCGCGGGATACGAGCAGTACTTC
CDR3 protein: CASSSAGYEQYF

V gene: TRBV6-5
D gene: TRBD1
clone size: .
CDR3 length: 15
J gene: TRBJ1-3
CDR3 DNA: TGTGCCAGCAGTTACGACAGGGACCCTGGAAACACCATATATTTT
CDR3 protein: CASSYDRDPGNTIYF

V gene: TRBV4-2
D gene: .
clone size: .
CDR3 length: 17
J gene: TRBJ2-3
CDR3 DNA: TGTGCCAGCAGCCAAGGAGGAGGTCCCGGACTCACAGATACGCAGTATTTT
CDR3 protein: CASSQGGGPGLTDTQYF

V gene: TRBV7-7
D gene: .
clone size: .
CDR3 length: 13
J gene: TRBJ2-3
CDR3 DNA: TGTGCTAGCAGCCAACTCAGGGCAGATGCGCAGTATTTT
CDR3 protein: CASSQLRADAQYF

V gene: TRBV5-1
D gene: .
clone size: .
CDR3 length: 14
J gene: TRBJ2-2
CDR3 DNA: TGCGCCAGCAGCTTGGACAGGGAAACCGGGGAGCTGTTTTTT
CDR3 protein: CASSLDRETGELFF

V gene: TRBV9
D gene: TRBD2
clone size: .
CDR3 length: 17
J gene: TRBJ2-3
CDR3 DNA: TGTGCCAGCAGCGTACGGAGTGGCGGGAGTTTTTCAGATACGCAGTATTTT
CDR3 protein: CASSVRSGGSFSDTQYF

V gene: TRBV14
D gene: .
clone size: .
CDR3 length: 12
J gene: TRBJ1-2
CDR3 DNA: TGTGCCAGCACGGGATCTGGGTATGGCTACACCTTC
CDR3 protein: CASTGSGYGYTF

V gene: TRBV29-1
D gene: TRBD2
clone size: .
CDR3 length: 15
J gene: TRBJ2-5
CDR3 DNA: TGCAGCGTCGTTGGGACTAGCGGGAGTATAGAGACCCAGTACTTC
CDR3 protein: CSVVGTSGSIETQYF

V gene: TRBV29-1
D gene: .
clone size: .
CDR3 length: 13
J gene: TRBJ2-3
CDR3 DNA: TGCAGCGTTGATCTAGGGGGTTCAGATACGCAGTATTTT
CDR3 protein: CSVDLGGSDTQYF

V gene: TRBV27
D gene: .
clone size: .
CDR3 length: 16
J gene: TRBJ1-5
CDR3 DNA: TGTGCCAGCAGTTTAAATTTCCCAAATGGCAATCAGCCCCAGCATTTT
CDR3 protein: CASSLNFPNGNQPQHF

V gene: TRBV5-1
D gene: .
clone size: .
CDR3 length: 14
J gene: TRBJ2-7
CDR3 DNA: TGCGCCAGCGCCCCCGGGATCCTCTCCTACGAGCAGTACTTC
CDR3 protein: CASAPGILSYEQYF

V gene: TRBV7-2
D gene: .
clone size: .
CDR3 length: 15
J gene: TRBJ1-3
CDR3 DNA: TGTGCCAGCAGCTTAGAGGCAGGCCATGGAAACACCATATATTTT
CDR3 protein: CASSLEAGHGNTIYF

V gene: TRBV2
D gene: TRBD1
clone size: .
CDR3 length: 14
J gene: TRBJ1-5
CDR3 DNA: TGTGCCAGCAGTGGCCAGGGGGCTAATCAGCCCCAGCATTTT
CDR3 protein: CASSGQGANQPQHF

V gene: TRBV11-2
D gene: .
clone size: .
CDR3 length: 15
J gene: TRBJ2-1
CDR3 DNA: TGTGCCAGCAGCTTCGTCCGGGACTGGGGGAATGAGCAGTTCTTC
CDR3 protein: CASSFVRDWGNEQFF

V gene: TRBV9
D gene: TRBD2
clone size: .
CDR3 length: 15
J gene: TRBJ2-1
CDR3 DNA: TGTGCCAGCAGCGTAGTTACTAGCGGAAACAATGAGCAGTTCTTC
CDR3 protein: CASSVVTSGNNEQFF

V gene: TRBV27
D gene: .
clone size: .
CDR3 length: 17
J gene: TRBJ2-1
CDR3 DNA: TGTGCCAGCAGTTTATCCCCCCTAGCGCCCATCTACAATGAGCAGTTCTTC
CDR3 protein: CASSLSPLAPIYNEQFF

V gene: TRBV27
D gene: TRBD2
clone size: .
CDR3 length: 15
J gene: TRBJ2-1
CDR3 DNA: TGTGCCAGCAGTTTCGATGGACTAGCCCTGAATGAGCAGTTCTTC
CDR3 protein: CASSFDGLALNEQFF

V gene: TRBV29-1
D gene: .
clone size: .
CDR3 length: 12
J gene: TRBJ1-2
CDR3 DNA: TGCAGCGTGAGCGACAGCGCAAATGGCTACACCTTC
CDR3 protein: CSVSDSANGYTF

V gene: TRBV29-1
D gene: .
clone size: .
CDR3 length: 10
J gene: TRBJ2-5
CDR3 DNA: TGCAGCGTTGAACTCGAGACCCAGTACTTC
CDR3 protein: CSVELETQYF

V gene: TRBV27
D gene: TRBD2
clone size: .
CDR3 length: 17
J gene: TRBJ2-1
CDR3 DNA: TGTGCCAGCAGTCTTCCCAAAGGACTAGCGCGTAACAATGAGCAGTTCTTC
CDR3 protein: CASSLPKGLARNNEQFF

V gene: TRBV18
D gene: .
clone size: .
CDR3 length: 14
J gene: TRBJ2-1
CDR3 DNA: TGTGCCAGCTCTCAGGGACTCGCCCGGGTTGAGCAGTTCTTC
CDR3 protein: CASSQGLARVEQFF

V gene: TRBV5-1
D gene: .
clone size: .
CDR3 length: 14
J gene: TRBJ1-5
CDR3 DNA: TGCGCCAGCAGCCCGGCGGGGGGCAATCAGCCCCAGCATTTT
CDR3 protein: CASSPAGGNQPQHF

V gene: TRBV6-1
D gene: TRBD2
clone size: once
CDR3 length: 15
J gene: TRBJ2-7
CDR3 DNA: TGTGCCAGCAGTGAGATGGGGGGGTCCACCTACGAGCAGTACTTC
CDR3 protein: CASSEMGGSTYEQYF

V gene: TRBV10-3
D gene: TRBD2
clone size: few
CDR3 length: 13
J gene: TRBJ2-7
CDR3 DNA: TGTGCCACGGGACTAGCGGAACCCGACGAGCAGTACTTC
CDR3 protein: CATGLAEPDEQYF

V gene: TRBV5-1
D gene: .
clone size: .
CDR3 length: 14
J gene: TRBJ2-2
CDR3 DNA: TGCGCCAGCAGCTTGAACGGTAACACCGGGGAGCTGTTTTTT
CDR3 protein: CASSLNGNTGELFF

V gene: TRBV15
D gene: TRBD1
clone size: .
CDR3 length: 15
J gene: TRBJ2-1
CDR3 DNA: TGTGCCACCAAAACTGACAGGGGCCTCCTCAATGAGCAGTTCTTC
CDR3 protein: CATKTDRGLLNEQFF